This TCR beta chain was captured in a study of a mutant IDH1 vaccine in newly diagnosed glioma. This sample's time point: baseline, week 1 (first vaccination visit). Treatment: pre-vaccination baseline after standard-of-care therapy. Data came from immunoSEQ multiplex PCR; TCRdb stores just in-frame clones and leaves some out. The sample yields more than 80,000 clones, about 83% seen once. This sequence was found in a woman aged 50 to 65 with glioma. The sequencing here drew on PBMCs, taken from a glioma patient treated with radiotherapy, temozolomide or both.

Here the CDR3 DNA reads TGTGCCAGCAGCTCTCAAGAGGGAGGGAATTCACCCCTCCACTTT. It specifies CASSSQEGGNSPLHF. V gene TRBV9 combines with J gene TRBJ1-6; unclear D gene. Germline assignment: CDR1 SGDLS and CDR2 YYNGEE. The CDR3 runs 15 residues. Deletions cut 4 bases from V and 7 bases from J, with 15 bases between.